This TCR beta chain was documented in a study of identical twins. This clonotype was counted ten times or more. Its antigen is currently unknown. Study-level results: Instead of following the same donors, the conclusions were based on cross-sectional statistical analysis. With beta out-of-frame sequences, excess sharing by twins was weaker. An excess of low generation probability was shown by twin-shared out-of-frame alpha sequences.

V was shortened by 0 bases and J by 1 base, with 12 bases between the two germline ends. The CDR3 spans 16 residues. CDR1 SGHTA and CDR2 FQGNSA come from the germline V gene. TCRdb passed the 5' RACE reads through MiXCR, listing each CDR3 protein once. Of 130,000 to 150,000 distinct CDR3 sequences listed, roughly 3.5% are singletons. Healthy Caucasians supplied all donations. The rearrangement joins TRBV7-2 to TRBJ1-1, with unresolved D. The clonotype comes from a man aged 18 to 29 in good health. Sequencing used memory T cells sorted from blood. The CDR3 DNA follows: TGTGCCAGCAGCTTAGCTGTCGCAGCTAAGAACACTGAAGCTTTCTTT. Amino acid sequence: CASSLAVAAKNTEAFF.